This T cell receptor beta chain is from a study of CD8 T cells in ankylosing spondylitis. Points from the study as a whole: Disease-linked clones reportedly showed significant enrichment in matched ankylosing spondylitis synovial fluid. Typical of ankylosing spondylitis blood, it appeared, was a TCR beta motif of eight highly homologous variants.

CDR3 size: 14 residues. The V end lost 6 bases, the J end lost 4 bases, and 16 bases lay between the germline ends. Germline V gene lookup returns CDR1 MNHEY and CDR2 SVGAGI. In this sample, this clonotype turned up many times. Its antigen is unidentified. For TCR beta, libraries came from quantitative 5'-RACE with molecular barcodes. TCRdb recomputed calls from the 5' RACE reads with MiXCR, one row per CDR3 protein. Of some 220,000 distinct CDR3 sequences in the sample, 6% to 8.5% were seen once. Sample: blood, either unsorted or a sorted T cell fraction (not recorded which). The chain links TRBV6-5 to TRBJ2-7; TRBD1 might be the D (6 bases). The sequence derives from a male donor with ankylosing spondylitis. The CDR3 loop is CASSLTGIRYEQYF. CDR3 in DNA: TGTGCCAGCAGCTTAACAGGGATCCGGTACGAGCAGTACTTC.